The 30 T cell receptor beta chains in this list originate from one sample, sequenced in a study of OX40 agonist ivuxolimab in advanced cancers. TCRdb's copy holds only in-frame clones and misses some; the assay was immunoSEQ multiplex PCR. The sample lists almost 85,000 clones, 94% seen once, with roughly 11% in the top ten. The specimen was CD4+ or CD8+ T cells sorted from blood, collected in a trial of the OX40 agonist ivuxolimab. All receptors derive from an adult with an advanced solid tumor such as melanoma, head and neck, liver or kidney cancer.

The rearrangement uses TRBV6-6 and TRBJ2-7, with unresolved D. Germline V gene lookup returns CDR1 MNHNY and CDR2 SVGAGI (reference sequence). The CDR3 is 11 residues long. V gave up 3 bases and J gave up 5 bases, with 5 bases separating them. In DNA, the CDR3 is TGTGCCAGCAGTTATGCCAACGAGCAGTACTTC. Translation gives CASSYANEQYF.

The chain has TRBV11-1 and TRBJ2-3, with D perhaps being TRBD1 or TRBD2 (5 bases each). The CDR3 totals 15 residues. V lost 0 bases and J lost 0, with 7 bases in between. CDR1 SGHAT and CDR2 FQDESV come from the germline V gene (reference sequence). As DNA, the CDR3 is TGTGCCAGCAGCTTAGCGGGGGTGAGCACAGATACGCAGTATTTT. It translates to CASSLAGVSTDTQYF.

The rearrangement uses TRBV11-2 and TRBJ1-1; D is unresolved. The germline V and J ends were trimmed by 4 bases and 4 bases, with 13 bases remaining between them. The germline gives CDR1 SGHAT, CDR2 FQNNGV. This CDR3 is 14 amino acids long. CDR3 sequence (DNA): TGTGCCAGCAGCTCCGGGTCTCAGAGCACTGAAGCTTTCTTT. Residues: CASSSGSQSTEAFF.

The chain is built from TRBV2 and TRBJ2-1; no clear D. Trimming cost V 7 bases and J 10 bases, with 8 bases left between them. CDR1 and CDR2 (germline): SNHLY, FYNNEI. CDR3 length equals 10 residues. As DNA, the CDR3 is TGTGCCAGCATTCGGGCCGAGCAGTTCTTC. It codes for CASIRAEQFF.

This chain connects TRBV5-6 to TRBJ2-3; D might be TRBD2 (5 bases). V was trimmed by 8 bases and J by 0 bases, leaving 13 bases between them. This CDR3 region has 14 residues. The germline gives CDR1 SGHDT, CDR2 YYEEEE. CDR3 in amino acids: CASLDDYSTDTQYF. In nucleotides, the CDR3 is TGTGCCAGTCTGGACGACTATAGCACAGATACGCAGTATTTT.

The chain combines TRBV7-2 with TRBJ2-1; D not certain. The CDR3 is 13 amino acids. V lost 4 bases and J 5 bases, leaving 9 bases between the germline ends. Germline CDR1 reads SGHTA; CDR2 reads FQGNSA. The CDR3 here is CASSSLTNNEQFF. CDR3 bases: TGTGCCAGCAGCTCCTTGACAAACAATGAGCAGTTCTTC.

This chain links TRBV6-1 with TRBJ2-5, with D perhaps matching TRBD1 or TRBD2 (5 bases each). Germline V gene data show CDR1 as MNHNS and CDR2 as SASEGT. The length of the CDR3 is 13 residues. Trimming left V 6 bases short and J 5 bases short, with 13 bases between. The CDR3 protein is CASREWGMETQYF. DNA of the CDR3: TGTGCCAGCAGGGAGTGGGGGATGGAGACCCAGTACTTC.

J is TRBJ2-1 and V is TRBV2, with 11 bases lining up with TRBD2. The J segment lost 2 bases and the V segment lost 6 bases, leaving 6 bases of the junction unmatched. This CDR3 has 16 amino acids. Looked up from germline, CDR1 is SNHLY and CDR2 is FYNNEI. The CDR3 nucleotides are TGTGCCAGCAGGGTAGCGGGAGGGGACGCCTACAATGAGCAGTTCTTC. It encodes CASRVAGGDAYNEQFF.

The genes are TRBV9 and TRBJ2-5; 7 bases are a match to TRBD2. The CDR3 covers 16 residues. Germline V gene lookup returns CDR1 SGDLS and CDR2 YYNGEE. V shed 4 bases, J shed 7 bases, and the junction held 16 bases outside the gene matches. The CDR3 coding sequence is TGTGCCAGCAGCCTCCCTGGGGAGCGGGATCGGGGGACCCAGTACTTC. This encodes CASSLPGERDRGTQYF.

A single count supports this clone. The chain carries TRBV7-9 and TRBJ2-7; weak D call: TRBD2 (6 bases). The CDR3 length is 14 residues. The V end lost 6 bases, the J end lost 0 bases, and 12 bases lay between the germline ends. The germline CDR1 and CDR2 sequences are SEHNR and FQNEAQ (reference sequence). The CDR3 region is CASSPGLLSYEQYF. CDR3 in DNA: TGTGCCAGCAGTCCGGGACTGCTCTCCTACGAGCAGTACTTC.

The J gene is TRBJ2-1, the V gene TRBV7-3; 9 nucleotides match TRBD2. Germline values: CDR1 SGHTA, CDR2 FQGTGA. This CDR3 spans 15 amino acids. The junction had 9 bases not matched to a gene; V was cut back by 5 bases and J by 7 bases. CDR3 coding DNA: TGTGCCAGCAGCCTAATGGGCGGGAGGGGAAATGAGCAGTTCTTC. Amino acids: CASSLMGGRGNEQFF.

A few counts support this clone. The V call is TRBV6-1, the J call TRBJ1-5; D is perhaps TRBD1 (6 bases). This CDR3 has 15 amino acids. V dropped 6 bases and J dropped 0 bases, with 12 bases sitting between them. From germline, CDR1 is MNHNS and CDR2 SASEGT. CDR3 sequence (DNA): TGTGCCAGCAGGAGACAGGAGAATAGCAATCAGCCCCAGCATTTT. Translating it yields CASRRQENSNQPQHF.

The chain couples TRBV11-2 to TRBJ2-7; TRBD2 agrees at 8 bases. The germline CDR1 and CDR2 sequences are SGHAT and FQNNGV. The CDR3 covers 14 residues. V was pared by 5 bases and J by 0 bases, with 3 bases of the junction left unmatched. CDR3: CASSQAGVSYEQYF. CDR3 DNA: TGTGCCAGCAGCCAAGCGGGAGTCTCCTACGAGCAGTACTTC.

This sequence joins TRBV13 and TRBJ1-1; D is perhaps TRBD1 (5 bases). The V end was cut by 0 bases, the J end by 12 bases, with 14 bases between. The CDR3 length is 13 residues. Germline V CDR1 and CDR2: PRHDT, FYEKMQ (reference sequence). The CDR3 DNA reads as TGTGCCAGCAGCTTAGGAGGGGCGATTGGGACTTTCTTT. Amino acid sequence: CASSLGGAIGTFF.

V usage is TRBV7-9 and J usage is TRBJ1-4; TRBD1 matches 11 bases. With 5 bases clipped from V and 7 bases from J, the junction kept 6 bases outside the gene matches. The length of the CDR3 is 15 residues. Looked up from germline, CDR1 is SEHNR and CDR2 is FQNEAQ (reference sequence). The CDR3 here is CASSPYGQGAEKLFF. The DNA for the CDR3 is TGTGCCAGCAGCCCCTACGGACAGGGGGCTGAAAAACTGTTTTTT.

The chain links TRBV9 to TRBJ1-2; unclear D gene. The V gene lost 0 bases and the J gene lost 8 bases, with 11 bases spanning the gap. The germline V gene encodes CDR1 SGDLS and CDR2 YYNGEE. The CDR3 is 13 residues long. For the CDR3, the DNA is TGTGCCAGCAGCGTAGTTCCGTCTATGGGCTACACCTTC. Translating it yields CASSVVPSMGYTF.

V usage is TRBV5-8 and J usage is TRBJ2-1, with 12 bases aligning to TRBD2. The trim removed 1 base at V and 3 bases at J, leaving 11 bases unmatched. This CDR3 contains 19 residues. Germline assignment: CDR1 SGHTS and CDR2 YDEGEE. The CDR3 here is CASSLSVTSGRTLYNEQFF. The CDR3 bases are TGTGCCAGCAGCTTGTCGGTGACTAGCGGGAGAACTCTCTACAATGAGCAGTTCTTC.

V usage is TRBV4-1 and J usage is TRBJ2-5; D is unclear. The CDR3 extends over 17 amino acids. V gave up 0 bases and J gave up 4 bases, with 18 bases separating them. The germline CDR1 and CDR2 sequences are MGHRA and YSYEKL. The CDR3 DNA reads TGCGCCAGCAGCCAAGATGATGAAGGGCTAGATGGAGAGACCCAGTACTTC. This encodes CASSQDDEGLDGETQYF.

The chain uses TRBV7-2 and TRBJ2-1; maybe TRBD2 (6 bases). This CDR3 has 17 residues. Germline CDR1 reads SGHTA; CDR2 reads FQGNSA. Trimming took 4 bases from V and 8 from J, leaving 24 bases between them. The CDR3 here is CASSSPATRLGPYEQFF. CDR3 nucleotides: TGTGCCAGCAGCTCCCCGGCTACTAGACTAGGTCCCTATGAGCAGTTCTTC.

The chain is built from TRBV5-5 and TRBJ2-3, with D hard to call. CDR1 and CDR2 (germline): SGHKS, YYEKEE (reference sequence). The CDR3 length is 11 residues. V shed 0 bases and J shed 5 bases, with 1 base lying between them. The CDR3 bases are TGTGCCAGCAGCTTGGGAGATACGCAGTATTTT. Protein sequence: CASSLGDTQYF.

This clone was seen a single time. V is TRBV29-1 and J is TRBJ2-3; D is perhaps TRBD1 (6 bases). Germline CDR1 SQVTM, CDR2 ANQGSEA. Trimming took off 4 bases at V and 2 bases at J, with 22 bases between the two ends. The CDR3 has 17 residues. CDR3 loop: CSVVVRLGAHYTDTQYF. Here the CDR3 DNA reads TGCAGCGTTGTCGTCAGGTTGGGGGCGCATTACACAGATACGCAGTATTTT.

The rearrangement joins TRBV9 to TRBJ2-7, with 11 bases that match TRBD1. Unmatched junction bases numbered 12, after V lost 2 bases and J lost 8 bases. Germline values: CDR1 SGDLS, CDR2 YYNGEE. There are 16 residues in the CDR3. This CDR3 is CASSVQAGQGANKQYF. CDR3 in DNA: TGTGCCAGCAGCGTTCAAGCCGGACAGGGGGCTAACAAGCAGTACTTC.

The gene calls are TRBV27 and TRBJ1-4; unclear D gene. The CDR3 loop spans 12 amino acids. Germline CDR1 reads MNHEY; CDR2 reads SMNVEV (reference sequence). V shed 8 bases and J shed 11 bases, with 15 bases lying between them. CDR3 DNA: TGTGCCAGCGGGTCAAACACGGACAAACTGTTTTTT. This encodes CASGSNTDKLFF. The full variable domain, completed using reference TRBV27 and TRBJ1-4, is EAQVTQNPRYLITVTGKKLTVTCSQNMNHEYMSWYRQDPGLGLRQIYYSMNVEVTDKGDVPEGYKVSRKEKRNFPLILESPSPNQTSLYFCASGSNTDKLFFGSGTQLSVL.

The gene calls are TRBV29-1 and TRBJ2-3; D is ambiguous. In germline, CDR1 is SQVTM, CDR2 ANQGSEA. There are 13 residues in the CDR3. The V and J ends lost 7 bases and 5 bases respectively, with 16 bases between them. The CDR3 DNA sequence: TGCAGCGCCGCGCCCACTCAGAAAGATACGCAGTATTTT. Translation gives CSAAPTQKDTQYF.

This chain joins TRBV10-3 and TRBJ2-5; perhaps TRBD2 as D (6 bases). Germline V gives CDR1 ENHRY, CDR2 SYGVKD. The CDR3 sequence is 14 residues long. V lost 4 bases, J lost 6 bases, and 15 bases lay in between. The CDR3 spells CAISGEAGGKTQYF. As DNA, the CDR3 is TGTGCCATCAGTGGGGAGGCAGGAGGAAAGACCCAGTACTTC.

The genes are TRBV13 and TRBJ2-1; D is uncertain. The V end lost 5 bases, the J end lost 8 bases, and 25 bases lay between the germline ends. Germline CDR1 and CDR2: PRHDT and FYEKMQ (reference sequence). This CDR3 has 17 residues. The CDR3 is CASSTPSGPDIKDEQFF. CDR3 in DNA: TGTGCCAGCAGCACCCCCTCCGGACCCGACATAAAGGATGAGCAGTTCTTC. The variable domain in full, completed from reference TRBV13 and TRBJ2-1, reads AAGVIQSPRHLIKEKRETATLKCYPIPRHDTVYWYQQGPGQDPQFLISFYEKMQSDKGSIPDRFSAQQFSDYHSELNMSSLELGDSALYFCASSTPSGPDIKDEQFFGPGTRLTVL.

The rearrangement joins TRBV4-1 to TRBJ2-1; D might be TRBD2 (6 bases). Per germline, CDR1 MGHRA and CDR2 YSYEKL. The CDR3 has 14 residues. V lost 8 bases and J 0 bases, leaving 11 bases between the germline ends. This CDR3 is CASGYGSSYNEQFF. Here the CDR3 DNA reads TGCGCCAGCGGATACGGGAGCTCCTACAATGAGCAGTTCTTC.

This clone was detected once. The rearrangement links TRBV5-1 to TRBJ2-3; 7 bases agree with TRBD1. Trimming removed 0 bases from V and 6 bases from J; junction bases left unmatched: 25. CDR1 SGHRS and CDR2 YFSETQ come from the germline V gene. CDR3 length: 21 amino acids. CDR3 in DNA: TGCGCCAGCAGCTTGGCCCGAGCAAAAGGACAGGCGGGTCCCGGATGGGATACGCAGTATTTT. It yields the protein CASSLARAKGQAGPGWDTQYF.

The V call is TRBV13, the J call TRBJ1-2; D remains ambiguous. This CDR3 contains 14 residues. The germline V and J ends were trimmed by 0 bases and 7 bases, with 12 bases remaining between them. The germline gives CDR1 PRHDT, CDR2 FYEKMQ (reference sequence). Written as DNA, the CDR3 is TGTGCCAGCAGCTTAGGAAAGACTGGTCGTGGCTACACCTTC. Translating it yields CASSLGKTGRGYTF.

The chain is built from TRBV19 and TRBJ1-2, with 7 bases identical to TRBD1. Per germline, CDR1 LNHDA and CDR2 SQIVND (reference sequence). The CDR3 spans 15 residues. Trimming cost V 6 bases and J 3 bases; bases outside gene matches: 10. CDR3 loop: CASRTGISVDYGYTF. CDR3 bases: TGTGCCAGTAGGACAGGGATCTCGGTGGACTATGGCTACACCTTC.